The count of the clone carrying this T cell receptor (beta chain) is one. The CDR3 has 14 amino acids. The germline CDR1 and CDR2 sequences are MGHRA and YSYEKL. V lost 1 base and J lost 6, with 11 bases in between. This specimen comes from a study of blood T cell repertoires in COVID-19. Overall study context: Sites in the United States, Italy and Spain provided acute and convalescent COVID-19 samples. PBMCs, B-cell-depleted T cells, or T cells were the source of the cDNA or gDNA that made up the material.

As originally analysed: The assay estimated nucleated cells by amplifying reference gene primers. Only in-frame clones appear in the TCRdb table, and some are missing; sequencing was by immunoSEQ multiplex PCR. The V and J calls and the clone size are those of that table, but D and trimming were determined from the DNA. The sample lists just over 650,000 clones; about nine tenths were seen once. Sequencing was carried out using peripheral blood. The clonotype comes from a young woman with acute or convalescent COVID-19. The chain has TRBV4-1 and TRBJ2-3; D uncertain. The chain's CDR3 is CASSQATPHDTQYF. The CDR3 coding sequence is TGCGCCAGCAGCCAAGCTACTCCTCACGATACGCAGTATTTT.